Below are 28 T cell receptor beta chains sequenced from a single sample in a study of CD8 T cells in Susac syndrome. With random hexamers, reverse transcription was performed on 0.5 to 1 ug of RNA. TCRdb reanalysed the immunoSEQ multiplex PCR reads using MiXCR and keeps one entry per CDR3 protein. The sample carries about 25,000 distinct CDR3 sequences, 94% recorded once. The sample consisted of CD8+ T cells from PBMCs. These receptors came from a human donor in good health.

V gene TRBV27 combines with J gene TRBJ2-1; D is possibly TRBD1 or TRBD2 (6 bases each). The germline V and J ends were trimmed by 6 bases and 2 bases, with 8 bases remaining between them. The germline V gene encodes CDR1 MNHEY and CDR2 SMNVEV (reference sequence). The CDR3 runs to 13 residues. The CDR3 DNA is TGTGCCAGCAGGGGGGGCCCCTACAATGAGCAGTTCTTC. Translated: CASRGGPYNEQFF.

This chain uses TRBV5-8 with TRBJ2-1; 9 nucleotides align to TRBD2. V lost 4 bases to trimming and J lost 7 bases; unmatched junction nucleotides: 12. The CDR3 loop spans 16 amino acids. Per the germline V gene, CDR1 is SGHTS and CDR2 is YDEGEE. CDR3 DNA: TGTGCCAGCAGCCCACTGAGGGCGGGGGGGCGAAATGAGCAGTTCTTC. Its translation: CASSPLRAGGRNEQFF.

The chain combines TRBV7-9 with TRBJ2-3, with TRBD2 identical over 7 bases. CDR3 size: 15 residues. Germline V CDR1 and CDR2: SEHNR, FQNEAQ (reference sequence). V dropped 3 bases and J dropped 6; count of bases not matched to a gene: 9. CDR3 nucleotide sequence: TGTGCCAGCAGCTTCCCTCAGCGGGGAGAGGATACGCAGTATTTT. It translates to CASSFPQRGEDTQYF.

The V and J genes are TRBV9 and TRBJ1-2; D gene unclear. Trimming left V 0 bases short and J 5 bases short, with 8 bases between. Germline lookup yields CDR1 SGDLS and CDR2 YYNGEE. The CDR3 is made up of 13 amino acids. The CDR3 DNA follows: TGTGCCAGCAGCGTAGCGGCGGGTTATGGCTACACCTTC. Protein: CASSVAAGYGYTF.

This rearrangement joins TRBV5-1 to TRBJ2-2; no reliable D call. The CDR3 runs to 14 residues. Germline CDR1 and CDR2: SGHRS and YFSETQ. The V gene lost 0 bases and the J gene lost 1 base, with 4 bases spanning the gap. CDR3 sequence (DNA): TGCGCCAGCAGCTTGGTTGGGAACACCGGGGAGCTGTTTTTT. Residues: CASSLVGNTGELFF.

This chain uses TRBV29-1 with TRBJ2-3; 8 nucleotides align to TRBD1. The V gene's germline CDR1 is SQVTM and CDR2 ANQGSEA. The length of the CDR3 is 14 residues. The ends lost 6 bases at V and 5 bases at J; junction bases unmatched: 10. The chain's CDR3 is CSVVPGQVRDTQYF. The CDR3 nucleotides read TGCAGCGTCGTCCCGGGACAGGTTCGAGATACGCAGTATTTT.

This clonotype was detected only once. The chain employs TRBV6-6 and TRBJ2-6; D might be TRBD1 (6 bases). V lost 6 bases and J 1 base, leaving 10 bases between the germline ends. Germline CDR1 MNHNY, CDR2 SVGAGI (reference sequence). CDR3 length: 15 amino acids. CDR3 sequence (DNA): TGTGCCAGCAGCCGCAGGGGTTCTGGGGCCAACGTCCTGACTTTC. Protein: CASSRRGSGANVLTF.

The chain has TRBV4-3 and TRBJ1-5; D remains unclear. Germline V CDR1 and CDR2: LGHNA, YSLEER. This CDR3 comprises 14 residues. Trimming left V 1 base short and J 5 bases short, with 9 bases between. Here the CDR3 reads CASSQGTVDQPQHF. As DNA, the CDR3 is TGCGCCAGCAGCCAAGGGACGGTCGATCAGCCCCAGCATTTT.

The rearrangement uses TRBV12-3 or TRBV12-4 and TRBJ2-2; D gene uncertain. The CDR3 loop spans 14 amino acids. V was shortened by 6 bases and J by 0 bases, with 8 bases between the two germline ends. The CDR3 DNA reads TGTGCCAGCAGGGCAGGATCGAACACCGGGGAGCTGTTTTTT. Translated, it gives CASRAGSNTGELFF.

The CDR3 DNA is TGCAGTGCTAGAGATCGGGAACAGCTCTATGGCTACACCTTC. This encodes CSARDREQLYGYTF. The chain joins TRBV20-1 to TRBJ1-2; D not certain. CDR1 DFQATT and CDR2 SNEGSKA come from the germline V gene (reference sequence). This CDR3 contains 14 residues. V was cut by 0 bases and J by 4 bases, with 12 bases left in between.

The chain employs TRBV7-2 and TRBJ2-7; the D gene is possibly TRBD2 (6 bases). The CDR3 sequence is 15 residues long. CDR1 and CDR2 from the germline V gene are SGHTA and FQGNSA. Trimming took 5 bases from V and 4 from J, leaving 18 bases between them. CDR3 protein: CASSEGLWGVYEQYF. The DNA of the CDR3 is TGTGCCAGCAGCGAGGGCCTTTGGGGGGTTTACGAGCAGTACTTC. Complete variable domain (other parts from reference TRBV7-2 and TRBJ2-7): GAGVSQSPSNKVTEKGKDVELRCDPISGHTALYWYRQSLGQGLEFLIYFQGNSAPDKSGLPSDRFSAERTGGSVSTLTIQRTQQEDSAVYLCASSEGLWGVYEQYFGPGTRLTVT.

This chain uses TRBV7-2 with TRBJ2-5, with 10 bases lining up with TRBD2. The V and J ends lost 5 bases and 4 bases, in that order; junction bases with no gene match: 4. CDR1 and CDR2 (germline): SGHTA, FQGNSA. This CDR3 is 14 amino acids long. The CDR3, as DNA: TGTGCCAGCAGCCCCGGGACTAGCGTAGAGACCCAGTACTTC. The encoded protein is CASSPGTSVETQYF.

The V and J genes are TRBV5-4 and TRBJ1-1, with D possibly being TRBD1 (6 bases). The CDR3 covers 15 residues. Trimming took 2 bases from V and 1 from J, leaving 12 bases between them. Germline V gives CDR1 SGHNT, CDR2 YYREEE (reference sequence). The CDR3 protein is CASSLRETGNTEAFF. The CDR3 DNA follows: TGTGCCAGCAGCTTAAGGGAGACAGGGAACACTGAAGCTTTCTTT.

This clonotype is a singleton in its sample. This chain links TRBV7-8 with TRBJ2-5, with D possibly TRBD2 on 6 matching bases. V lost 5 bases to trimming and J lost 4 bases, with 14 bases between them. CDR3 size: 14 residues. CDR1 is SGHVS, CDR2 FQNEAQ, per germline. CDR3 in amino acids: CASSPGERAETQYF. As DNA, the CDR3 is TGTGCCAGCAGCCCGGGGGAGAGGGCAGAGACCCAGTACTTC.

The rearrangement uses TRBV4-3 and TRBJ2-2; 7 bases are a match to TRBD2. CDR3 length: 18 amino acids. Germline-derived CDR1 and CDR2 are LGHNA and YSLEER. Trimming cost V 2 bases and J 1 base; bases outside gene matches: 10. The CDR3 bases are TGCGCCAGCAGCCAACCCTTTGGCGCGGGGGTGAACACCGGGGAGCTGTTTTTT. Protein sequence: CASSQPFGAGVNTGELFF.

This clonotype was picked up one time. Written as DNA, the CDR3 is TGCAGCGTTTTACTAGCAGCACTTTACAATGAGCAGTTCTTC. Residues: CSVLLAALYNEQFF. The rearrangement uses TRBV29-1 and TRBJ2-1; D may be TRBD2 (6 bases). Germline loops: CDR1 SQVTM, CDR2 ANQGSEA. The CDR3 is made up of 14 amino acids. Trimming cost V 5 bases and J 4 bases, with 15 bases left between them.

The J gene is TRBJ1-4, the V gene TRBV5-5, with D perhaps matching TRBD1 (5 bases). The CDR3 sequence is 16 residues long. The germline CDR1 and CDR2 sequences are SGHKS and YYEKEE (reference sequence). V shed 3 bases and J shed 7 bases, with 19 bases lying between them. For the CDR3, the DNA is TGTGCCAGCAGCTCAGCGGTGGGGCAGAGGGGTGAAAAACTGTTTTTT. Translating it yields CASSSAVGQRGEKLFF.

The chain carries TRBV7-9 and TRBJ1-1; D gene unclear. Germline V CDR1 and CDR2: SEHNR, FQNEAQ (reference sequence). Trimming shortened V by 5 bases and J by 3 bases, and 13 bases separated the two germline ends. The CDR3 has 14 amino acids. The CDR3, as DNA: TGTGCCAGCAGCCTCGGCGGGCTTTACACTGAAGCTTTCTTT. It is translated as CASSLGGLYTEAFF.

This rearrangement joins TRBV7-2 to TRBJ2-3; D possibly matches TRBD1 or TRBD2 (5 bases each). The CDR3 has 17 amino acids. The germline V gene encodes CDR1 SGHTA and CDR2 FQGNSA. Trimming left V 0 bases short and J 2 bases short, with 15 bases between. The DNA of the CDR3 is TGTGCCAGCAGCTTAGCGCTCGCAGGGACGTACACAGATACGCAGTATTTT. Encoded protein: CASSLALAGTYTDTQYF.

The V and J genes are TRBV4-3 and TRBJ1-1; D unclear. V was trimmed by 0 bases and J by 3 bases, leaving 8 bases between them. The germline V gene encodes CDR1 LGHNA and CDR2 YSLEER. There are 14 residues in the CDR3. Here the CDR3 reads CASSQDWRDTEAFF. The CDR3 nucleotides are TGCGCCAGCAGCCAAGATTGGAGAGACACTGAAGCTTTCTTT.

V usage is TRBV7-2 and J usage is TRBJ2-5; 8 positions agree with TRBD2. The CDR3 spans 15 residues. V shed 0 bases and J 5 bases; nucleotides not matched to a gene: 5. In germline, CDR1 is SGHTA, CDR2 FQGNSA. The CDR3 nucleotides are TGTGCCAGCAGCTTAGCCCCAGCGGGGGTGGAGACCCAGTACTTC. Translating gives CASSLAPAGVETQYF.

V and J are TRBV4-3 and TRBJ2-7; D might be TRBD1 (5 bases). The germline gives CDR1 LGHNA, CDR2 YSLEER. The germline V and J ends were trimmed by 5 bases and 1 base, with 9 bases remaining between them. This CDR3 comprises 13 residues. Written as DNA, the CDR3 is TGCGCCAGCAGCGAAACAGGATCCTACGAGCAGTACTTC. This gives the protein CASSETGSYEQYF.

J is TRBJ1-3 and V is TRBV6-1, with a weak D call TRBD1 (5 bases). Trimming removed 6 bases at V and 2 bases at J, with 23 bases between. This CDR3 region has 18 residues. The germline CDR1 and CDR2 sequences are MNHNS and SASEGT. The CDR3 bases are TGTGCCAGCAGCCCCTTCCTGCAGGGAGGAGAAACTGGAAACACCATATATTTT. Encoded protein: CASSPFLQGGETGNTIYF.

The chain joins TRBV6-2 or TRBV6-3 to TRBJ2-7, with unresolved D. The CDR3 sequence is 12 residues long. Germline CDR1 reads MNHEY; CDR2 reads SVGEGT. V was clipped by 6 bases and J by 2 bases, with 8 bases between them. The CDR3 reads CASRSTTYEQYF. The CDR3 bases are TGTGCCAGCAGGTCAACCACCTACGAGCAGTACTTC.

The V and J genes are TRBV4-3 and TRBJ2-2, with D possibly being TRBD1 or TRBD2 (5 bases each). Germline-derived CDR1 and CDR2 are LGHNA and YSLEER. V dropped 0 bases and J dropped 3 bases, with 11 bases sitting between them. The CDR3 runs 16 residues. In nucleotides, the CDR3 is TGCGCCAGCAGCCAAGATGGGACGCTAGACACCGGGGAGCTGTTTTTT. Protein: CASSQDGTLDTGELFF.

In nucleotides, the CDR3 is TGCAGTGCTAGTCGACAGGGGTTCGATCAGCCCCAGCATTTT. Its protein product is CSASRQGFDQPQHF. V usage is TRBV20-1 and J usage is TRBJ1-5, with 8 bases that match TRBD1. Germline values: CDR1 DFQATT, CDR2 SNEGSKA (reference sequence). The CDR3 is 14 residues long. The V gene end was trimmed by 3 bases and the J gene end by 5 bases; junction bases not matched to a gene: 6.

V usage is TRBV11-2 and J usage is TRBJ2-1; 7 bases line up with TRBD2. Germline CDR1 and CDR2: SGHAT and FQNNGV. The CDR3 sequence is 16 residues long. V dropped 0 bases and J dropped 3; count of bases not matched to a gene: 5. As DNA, the CDR3 is TGTGCCAGCAGCTTAGATCAAGCGGGGAGCTACAATGAGCAGTTCTTC. Translated: CASSLDQAGSYNEQFF.

This chain uses TRBV5-6 with TRBJ2-1, with TRBD1 as a possible D gene (6 bases). This CDR3 has 14 amino acids. Trimming removed 0 bases at V and 6 bases at J, with 10 bases between. Germline V gene lookup returns CDR1 SGHDT and CDR2 YYEEEE. The CDR3 is CASSLGRGINEQFF. The CDR3 nucleotides read TGTGCCAGCAGCTTGGGAAGGGGGATCAATGAGCAGTTCTTC.